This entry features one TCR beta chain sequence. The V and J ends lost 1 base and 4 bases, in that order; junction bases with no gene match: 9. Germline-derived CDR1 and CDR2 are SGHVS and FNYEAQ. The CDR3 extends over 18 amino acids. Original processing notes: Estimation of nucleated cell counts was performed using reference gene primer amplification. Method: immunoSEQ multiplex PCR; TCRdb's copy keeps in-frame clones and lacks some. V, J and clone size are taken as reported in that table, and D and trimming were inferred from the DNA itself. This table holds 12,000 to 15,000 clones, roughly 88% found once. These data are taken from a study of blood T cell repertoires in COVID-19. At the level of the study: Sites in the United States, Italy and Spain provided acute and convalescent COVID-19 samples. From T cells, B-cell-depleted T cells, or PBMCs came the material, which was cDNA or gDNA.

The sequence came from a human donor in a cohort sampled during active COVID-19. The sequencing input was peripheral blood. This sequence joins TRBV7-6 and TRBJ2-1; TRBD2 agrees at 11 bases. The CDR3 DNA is TGTGCCAGCAGCTTAGGATCGGGACTAGCGGAATTGTACAATGAGCAGTTCTTC. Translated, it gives CASSLGSGLAELYNEQFF.